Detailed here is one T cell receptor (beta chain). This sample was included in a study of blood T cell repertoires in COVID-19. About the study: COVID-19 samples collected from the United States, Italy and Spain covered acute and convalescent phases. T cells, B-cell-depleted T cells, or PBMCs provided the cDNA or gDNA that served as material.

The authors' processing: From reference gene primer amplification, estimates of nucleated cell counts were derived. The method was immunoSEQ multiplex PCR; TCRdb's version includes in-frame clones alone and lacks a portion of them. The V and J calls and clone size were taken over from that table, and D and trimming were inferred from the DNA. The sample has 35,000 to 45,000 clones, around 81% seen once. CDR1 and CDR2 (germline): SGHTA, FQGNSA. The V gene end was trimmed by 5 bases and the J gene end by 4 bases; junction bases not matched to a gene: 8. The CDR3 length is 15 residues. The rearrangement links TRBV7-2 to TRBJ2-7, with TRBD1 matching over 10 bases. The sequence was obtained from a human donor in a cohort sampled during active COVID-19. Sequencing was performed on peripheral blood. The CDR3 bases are TGTGCCAGCAGCACTCGGACAGGGGGAGGGTACGAGCAGTACTTC. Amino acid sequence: CASSTRTGGGYEQYF. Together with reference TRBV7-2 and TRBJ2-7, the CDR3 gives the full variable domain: GAGVSQSPSNKVTEKGKDVELRCDPISGHTALYWYRQSLGQGLEFLIYFQGNSAPDKSGLPSDRFSAERTGGSVSTLTIQRTQQEDSAVYLCASSTRTGGGYEQYFGPGTRLTVT.